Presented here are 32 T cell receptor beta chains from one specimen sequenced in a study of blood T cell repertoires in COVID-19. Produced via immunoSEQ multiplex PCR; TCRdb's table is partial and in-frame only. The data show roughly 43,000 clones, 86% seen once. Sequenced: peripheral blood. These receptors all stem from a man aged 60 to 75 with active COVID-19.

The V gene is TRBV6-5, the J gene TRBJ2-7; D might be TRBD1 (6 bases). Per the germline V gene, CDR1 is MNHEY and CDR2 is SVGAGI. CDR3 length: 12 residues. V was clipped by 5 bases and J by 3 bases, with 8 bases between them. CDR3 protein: CASSTDSYEQYF. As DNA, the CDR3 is TGTGCCAGCAGTACGGACAGCTACGAGCAGTACTTC.

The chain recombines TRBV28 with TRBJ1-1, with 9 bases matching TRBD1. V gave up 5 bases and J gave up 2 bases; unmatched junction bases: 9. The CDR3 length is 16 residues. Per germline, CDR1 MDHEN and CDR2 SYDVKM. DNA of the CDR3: TGTGCCAGCAGTATCTCTACAGGGGGCGTTAACACTGAAGCTTTCTTT. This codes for CASSISTGGVNTEAFF.

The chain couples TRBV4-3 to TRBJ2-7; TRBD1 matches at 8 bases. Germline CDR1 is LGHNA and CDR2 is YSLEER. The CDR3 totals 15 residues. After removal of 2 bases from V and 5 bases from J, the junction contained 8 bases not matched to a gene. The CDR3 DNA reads TGCGCCAGCAGCCAATATATTACAGGGGGAGACGAGCAGTACTTC. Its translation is CASSQYITGGDEQYF.

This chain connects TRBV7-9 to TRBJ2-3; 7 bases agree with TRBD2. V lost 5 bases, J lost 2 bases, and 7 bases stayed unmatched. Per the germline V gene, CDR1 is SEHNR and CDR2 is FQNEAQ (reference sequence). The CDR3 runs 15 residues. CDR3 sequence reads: CASSAGLDHTDTQYF. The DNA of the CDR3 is TGTGCCAGCAGCGCAGGACTAGACCACACAGATACGCAGTATTTT.

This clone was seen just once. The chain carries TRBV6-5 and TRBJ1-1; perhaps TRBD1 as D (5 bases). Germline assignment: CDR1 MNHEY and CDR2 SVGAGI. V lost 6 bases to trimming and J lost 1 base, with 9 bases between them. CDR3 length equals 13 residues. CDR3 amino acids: CASSRQPNTEAFF. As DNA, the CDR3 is TGTGCCAGCAGCAGACAGCCGAACACTGAAGCTTTCTTT.

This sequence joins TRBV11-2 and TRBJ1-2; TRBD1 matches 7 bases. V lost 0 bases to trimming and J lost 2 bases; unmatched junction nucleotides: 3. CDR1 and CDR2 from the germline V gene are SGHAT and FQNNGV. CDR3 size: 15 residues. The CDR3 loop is CASSLDYRGNYGYTF. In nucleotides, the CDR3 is TGTGCCAGCAGCTTAGATTACAGGGGAAACTATGGCTACACCTTC. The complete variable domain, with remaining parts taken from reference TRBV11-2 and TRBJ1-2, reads EAGVAQSPRYKIIEKRQSVAFWCNPISGHATLYWYQQILGQGPKLLIQFQNNGVVDDSQLPKDRFSAERLKGVDSTLKIQPAKLEDSAVYLCASSLDYRGNYGYTFGSGTRLTVV.

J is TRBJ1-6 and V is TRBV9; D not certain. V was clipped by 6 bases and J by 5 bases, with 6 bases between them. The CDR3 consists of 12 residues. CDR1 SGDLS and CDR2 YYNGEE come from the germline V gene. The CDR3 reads CASNIDNSPLHF. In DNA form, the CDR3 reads TGTGCCAGCAATATCGATAATTCACCCCTCCACTTT.

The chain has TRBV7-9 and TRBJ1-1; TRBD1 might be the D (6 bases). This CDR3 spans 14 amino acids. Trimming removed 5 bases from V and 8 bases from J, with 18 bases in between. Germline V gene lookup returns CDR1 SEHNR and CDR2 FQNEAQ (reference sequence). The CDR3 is CASSRTQGLSEAFF. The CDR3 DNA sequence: TGTGCCAGCAGCCGGACCCAGGGGTTATCGGAAGCTTTCTTT. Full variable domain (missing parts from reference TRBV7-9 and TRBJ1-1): DTGVSQNPRHKITKRGQNVTFRCDPISEHNRLYWYRQTLGQGPEFLTYFQNEAQLEKSRLLSDRFSAERPKGSFSTLEIQRTEQGDSAMYLCASSRTQGLSEAFFGQGTRLTVV.

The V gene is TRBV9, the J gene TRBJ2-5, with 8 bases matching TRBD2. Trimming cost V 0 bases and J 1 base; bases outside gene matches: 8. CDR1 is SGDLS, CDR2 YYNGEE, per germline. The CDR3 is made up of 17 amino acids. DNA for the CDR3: TGTGCCAGCAGCGTAGATCCCCTAGCGGGTGGCCAAGAGACCCAGTACTTC. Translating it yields CASSVDPLAGGQETQYF.

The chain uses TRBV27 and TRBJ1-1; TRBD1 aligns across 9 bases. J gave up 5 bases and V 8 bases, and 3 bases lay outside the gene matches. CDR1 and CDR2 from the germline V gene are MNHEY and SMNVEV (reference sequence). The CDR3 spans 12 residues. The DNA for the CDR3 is TGTGCCAGCGGACAGGGGTTAACTGAAGCTTTCTTT. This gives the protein CASGQGLTEAFF.

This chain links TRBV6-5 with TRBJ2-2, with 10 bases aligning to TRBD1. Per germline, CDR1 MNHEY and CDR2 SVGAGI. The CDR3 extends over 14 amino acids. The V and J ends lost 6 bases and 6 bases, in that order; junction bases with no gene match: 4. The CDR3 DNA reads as TGTGCCAGCAGACCCGGACAGGGGGCCGGGGAGCTGTTTTTT. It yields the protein CASRPGQGAGELFF.

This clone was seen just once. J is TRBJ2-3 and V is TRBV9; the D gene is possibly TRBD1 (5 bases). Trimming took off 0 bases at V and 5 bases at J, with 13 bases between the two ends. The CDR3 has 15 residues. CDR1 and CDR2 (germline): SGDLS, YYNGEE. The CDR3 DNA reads TGTGCCAGCAGCGTAGGCATTCAGGGTAGAGATACGCAGTATTTT. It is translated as CASSVGIQGRDTQYF.

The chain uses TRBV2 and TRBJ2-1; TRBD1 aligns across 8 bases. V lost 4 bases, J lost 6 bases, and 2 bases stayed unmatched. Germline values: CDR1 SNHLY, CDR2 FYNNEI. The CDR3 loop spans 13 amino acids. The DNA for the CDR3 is TGTGCCAGCAGTGGAGGACAGGGCAATGAGCAGTTCTTC. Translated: CASSGGQGNEQFF.

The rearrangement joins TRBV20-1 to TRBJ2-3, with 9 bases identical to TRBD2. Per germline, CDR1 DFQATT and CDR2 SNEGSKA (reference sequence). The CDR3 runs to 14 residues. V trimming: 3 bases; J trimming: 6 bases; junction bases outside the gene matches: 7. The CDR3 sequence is CSASQREVWDTQYF. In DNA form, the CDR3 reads TGCAGTGCTAGTCAGCGGGAGGTTTGGGATACGCAGTATTTT.

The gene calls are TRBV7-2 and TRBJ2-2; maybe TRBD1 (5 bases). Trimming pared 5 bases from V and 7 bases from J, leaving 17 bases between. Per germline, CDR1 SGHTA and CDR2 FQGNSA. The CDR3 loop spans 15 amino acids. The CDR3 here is CASSTRRGKGGELFF. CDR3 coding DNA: TGTGCCAGCAGCACACGTAGGGGAAAAGGCGGGGAGCTGTTTTTT.

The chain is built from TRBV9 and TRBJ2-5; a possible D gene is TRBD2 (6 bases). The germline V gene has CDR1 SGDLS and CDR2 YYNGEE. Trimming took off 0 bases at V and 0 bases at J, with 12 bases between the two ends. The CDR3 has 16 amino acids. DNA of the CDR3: TGTGCCAGCAGCGTAGCACCTAGCGTACACCAAGAGACCCAGTACTTC. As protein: CASSVAPSVHQETQYF.

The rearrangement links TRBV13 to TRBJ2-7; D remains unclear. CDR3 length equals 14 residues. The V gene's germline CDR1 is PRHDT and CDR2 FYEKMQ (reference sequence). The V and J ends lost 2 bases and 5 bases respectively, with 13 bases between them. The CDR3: CASSLWSRSHEQYF. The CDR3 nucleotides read TGTGCCAGCAGCTTATGGTCTAGAAGCCACGAGCAGTACTTC.

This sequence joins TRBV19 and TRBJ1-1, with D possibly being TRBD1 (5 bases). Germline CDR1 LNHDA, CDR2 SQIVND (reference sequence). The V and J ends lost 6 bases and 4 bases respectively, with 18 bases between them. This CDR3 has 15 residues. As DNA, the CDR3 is TGTGCCAGTAGCCCTCCGCAGGGAGGAGGCACTGAAGCTTTCTTT. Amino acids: CASSPPQGGGTEAFF.

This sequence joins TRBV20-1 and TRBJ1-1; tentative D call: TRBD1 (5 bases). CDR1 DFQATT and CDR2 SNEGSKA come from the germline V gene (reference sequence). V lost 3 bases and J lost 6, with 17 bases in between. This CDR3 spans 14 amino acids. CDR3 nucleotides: TGCAGTGCTAGTGATACCTCGGGGGGACCTGAAGCTTTCTTT. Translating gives CSASDTSGGPEAFF.

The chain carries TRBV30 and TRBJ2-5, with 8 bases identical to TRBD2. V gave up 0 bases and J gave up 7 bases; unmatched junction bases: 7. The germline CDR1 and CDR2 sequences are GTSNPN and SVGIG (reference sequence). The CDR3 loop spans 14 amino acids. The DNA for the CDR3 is TGTGCCTGGAGTGTACTAGCGGCACTGGGGACCCAGTACTTC. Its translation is CAWSVLAALGTQYF.

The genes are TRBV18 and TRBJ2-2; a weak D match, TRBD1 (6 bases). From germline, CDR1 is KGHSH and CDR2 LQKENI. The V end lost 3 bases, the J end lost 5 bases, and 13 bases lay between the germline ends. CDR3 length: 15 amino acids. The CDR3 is CASSPAGATTGELFF. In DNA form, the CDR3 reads TGTGCCAGCTCACCGGCAGGGGCAACGACCGGGGAGCTGTTTTTT.

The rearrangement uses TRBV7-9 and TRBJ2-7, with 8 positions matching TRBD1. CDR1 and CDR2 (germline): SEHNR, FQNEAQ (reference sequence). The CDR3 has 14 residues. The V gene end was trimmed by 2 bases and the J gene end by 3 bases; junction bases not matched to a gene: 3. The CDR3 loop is CASSLLGQGYEQYF. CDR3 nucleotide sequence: TGTGCCAGCAGCTTACTCGGACAGGGCTACGAGCAGTACTTC.

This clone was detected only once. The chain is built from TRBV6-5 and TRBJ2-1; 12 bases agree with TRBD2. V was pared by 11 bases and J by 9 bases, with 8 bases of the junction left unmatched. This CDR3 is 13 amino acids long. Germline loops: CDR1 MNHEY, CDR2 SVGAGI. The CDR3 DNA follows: TGTGCCGCCCGGACTAGCGGGACCATTGAGCAGTTCTTC. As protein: CAARTSGTIEQFF.

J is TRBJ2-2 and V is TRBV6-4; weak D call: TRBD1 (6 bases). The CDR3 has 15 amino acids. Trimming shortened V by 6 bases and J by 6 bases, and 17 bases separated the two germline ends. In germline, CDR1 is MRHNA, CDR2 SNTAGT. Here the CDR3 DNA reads TGTGCCAGCAGCCTTGAGGTGGGGGCTCCCGGGGAGCTGTTTTTT. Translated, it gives CASSLEVGAPGELFF.

Here the CDR3 DNA reads TGTGCCAGCAGCTCCGAGCGGGGAGGCTACACCTTC. The encoded protein is CASSSERGGYTF. The chain recombines TRBV7-8 with TRBJ1-2; D ambiguous. The CDR3 runs 12 residues. Trimming removed 4 bases from V and 8 bases from J, with 11 bases in between. Germline loops: CDR1 SGHVS, CDR2 FQNEAQ.

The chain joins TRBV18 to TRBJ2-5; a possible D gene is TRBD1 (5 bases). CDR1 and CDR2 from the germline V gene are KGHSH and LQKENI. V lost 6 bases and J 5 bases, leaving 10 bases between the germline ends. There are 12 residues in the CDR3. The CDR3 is CASSPPGETQYF. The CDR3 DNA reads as TGTGCCAGCTCGCCGCCAGGGGAGACCCAGTACTTC.

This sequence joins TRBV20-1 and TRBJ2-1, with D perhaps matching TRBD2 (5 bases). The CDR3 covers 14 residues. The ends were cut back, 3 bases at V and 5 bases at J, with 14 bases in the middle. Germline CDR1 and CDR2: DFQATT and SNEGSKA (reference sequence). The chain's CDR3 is CSASSPTSDNEQFF. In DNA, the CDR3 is TGCAGTGCTAGTTCGCCAACTAGTGACAATGAGCAGTTCTTC.

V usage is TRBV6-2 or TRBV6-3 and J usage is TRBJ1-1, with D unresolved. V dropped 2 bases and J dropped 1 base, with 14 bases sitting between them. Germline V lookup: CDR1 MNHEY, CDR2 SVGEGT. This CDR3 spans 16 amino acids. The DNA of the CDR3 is TGTGCCAGCAGTTACCCGACCCTAACTAAGAACACTGAAGCTTTCTTT. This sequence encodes CASSYPTLTKNTEAFF.

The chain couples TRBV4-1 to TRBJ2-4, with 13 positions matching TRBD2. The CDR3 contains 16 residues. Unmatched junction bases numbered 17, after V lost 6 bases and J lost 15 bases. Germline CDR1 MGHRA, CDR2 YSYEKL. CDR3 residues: CASSLNSGLAGLWVYF. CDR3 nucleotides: TGCGCCAGCAGTCTAAACTCGGGACTAGCGGGGTTGTGGGTGTACTTC.

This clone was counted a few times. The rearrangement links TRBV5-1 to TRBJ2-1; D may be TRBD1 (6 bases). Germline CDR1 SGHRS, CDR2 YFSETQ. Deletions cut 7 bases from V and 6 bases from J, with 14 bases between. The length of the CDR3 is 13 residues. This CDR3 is CASQGPDFNEQFF. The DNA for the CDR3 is TGCGCCAGCCAGGGGCCTGACTTCAATGAGCAGTTCTTC.

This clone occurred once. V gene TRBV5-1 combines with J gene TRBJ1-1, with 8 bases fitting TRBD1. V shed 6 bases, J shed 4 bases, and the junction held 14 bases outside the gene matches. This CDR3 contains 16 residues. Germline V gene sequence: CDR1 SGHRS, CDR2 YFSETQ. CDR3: CASMEWGRGRFTEAFF. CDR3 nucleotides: TGCGCCAGCATGGAGTGGGGCAGGGGGCGGTTCACTGAAGCTTTCTTT.

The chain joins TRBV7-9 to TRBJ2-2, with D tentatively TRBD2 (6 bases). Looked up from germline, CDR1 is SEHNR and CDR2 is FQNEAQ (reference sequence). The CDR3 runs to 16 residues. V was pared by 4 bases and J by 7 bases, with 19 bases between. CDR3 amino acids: CASSSLNGRVFGELFF. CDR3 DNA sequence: TGTGCCAGCAGCTCACTAAACGGGAGAGTTTTCGGGGAGCTGTTTTTT.